These 10 T cell receptor beta chains came from one sample sequenced in a study of radiation and T cells in renal cell carcinoma. Repertoires were generated with immunoSEQ multiplex PCR, while TCRdb's copy carries only in-frame clones and drops some. The table records 120,000 or so clones, approximately 90% of them present only once. The time point here: blood 2 weeks post-SBRT. Treatment here: 15 Gy SBRT to primary tumor, nephrectomy 4 weeks later. Sample: blood, taken from a patient whose treatment included radiotherapy and nephrectomy. All receptors come from a woman aged 70 to 79 with renal cell carcinoma.

V and J are TRBV19 and TRBJ1-6; the D gene is possibly TRBD1 (6 bases). The CDR3 has 15 residues. Germline V gene lookup returns CDR1 LNHDA and CDR2 SQIVND (reference sequence). Trimming took off 6 bases at V and 7 bases at J, with 16 bases between the two ends. CDR3: CASREQGFVNSPLHF. The CDR3 DNA is TGTGCCAGTAGGGAACAGGGCTTCGTCAATTCACCCCTCCACTTT.

CDR3 sequence reads: CASSLDRETQYF. CDR3 in DNA: TGTGCCAGCAGTTTAGATAGAGAGACCCAGTACTTC. The rearrangement links TRBV28 to TRBJ2-5, with D unclear. V lost 2 bases and J lost 4, with 5 bases in between. Germline-derived CDR1 and CDR2 are MDHEN and SYDVKM. The length of the CDR3 is 12 residues.

The rearrangement joins TRBV5-4 to TRBJ2-6; unclear D gene. The CDR3 is made up of 17 amino acids. Germline V lookup: CDR1 SGHNT, CDR2 YYREEE (reference sequence). Between the trimmed V and J ends, which lost 1 base and 0 bases, there was a span of 11 bases. This CDR3 is CASSLPTLGSGANVLTF. In DNA form, the CDR3 reads TGTGCCAGCAGCTTGCCCACTTTGGGCTCTGGGGCCAACGTCCTGACTTTC.

The chain recombines TRBV5-1 with TRBJ2-7; 9 nucleotides align to TRBD1. CDR3 length equals 14 residues. Trimming removed 3 bases from V and 3 bases from J; junction bases left unmatched: 4. Germline V gene data show CDR1 as SGHRS and CDR2 as YFSETQ. The CDR3 DNA sequence: TGCGCCAGCAGCTCGACAGGGGGAAACTACGAGCAGTACTTC. It translates to CASSSTGGNYEQYF.

V usage is TRBV2 and J usage is TRBJ1-2, with TRBD1 matching over 12 bases. There are 13 residues in the CDR3. From germline, CDR1 is SNHLY and CDR2 FYNNEI. With 11 bases clipped from V and 10 bases from J, the junction kept 11 bases outside the gene matches. The CDR3 sequence is CACRDRGRFDYTF. The CDR3 bases are TGTGCCTGCCGGGACAGGGGGCGATTCGACTACACCTTC. Filled out from reference TRBV2 and TRBJ1-2, the complete variable domain reads EPEVTQTPSHQVTQMGQEVILRCVPISNHLYFYWYRQILGQKVEFLVSFYNNEISEKSEIFDDQFSVERPDGSNFTLKIRSTKLEDSAMYFCACRDRGRFDYTFGSGTRLTVV.

This chain connects TRBV4-2 to TRBJ2-6, with unresolved D. This CDR3 contains 15 residues. Germline CDR1 LGHNA, CDR2 YNFKEQ. V was cut by 1 base and J by 5 bases, with 9 bases left in between. The CDR3 bases are TGTGCCAGCAGCCAAGCGTCCGGTAGGGCCAACGTCCTGACTTTC. Its protein is CASSQASGRANVLTF.

This chain connects TRBV5-5 to TRBJ1-6, with D possibly matching TRBD1 (5 bases). The CDR3 spans 16 residues. Looked up from germline, CDR1 is SGHKS and CDR2 is YYEKEE (reference sequence). Trimming shortened V by 4 bases and J by 9 bases, and 20 bases separated the two germline ends. The DNA of the CDR3 is TGTGCCAGCAGCCAGTACAGCGAGTCAGGGACTTCACCCCTCCACTTT. Its protein product is CASSQYSESGTSPLHF.

The chain joins TRBV11-3 to TRBJ2-3; D assignment may be TRBD1 or TRBD2 (5 bases each). The germline CDR1 and CDR2 sequences are SGHNT and YENEEA. This CDR3 spans 18 amino acids. V lost 3 bases and J lost 2, with 21 bases in between. CDR3 sequence reads: CASSFGLTRGPYTDTQYF. The CDR3 DNA reads as TGTGCCAGCAGCTTTGGTTTAACGAGGGGCCCCTACACAGATACGCAGTATTTT.

The chain is built from TRBV2 and TRBJ2-1; the D is unclear. In germline, CDR1 is SNHLY, CDR2 FYNNEI. The CDR3 has 12 amino acids. V was trimmed by 4 bases and J by 9 bases, leaving 10 bases between them. The CDR3 coding sequence is TGTGCCAGCAGTGGGCCGAGAGGTGAGCAGTTCTTC. It yields the protein CASSGPRGEQFF.

This clone was observed once. The V and J genes are TRBV14 and TRBJ1-6; D gene ambiguous. The length of the CDR3 is 15 residues. The ends were cut back, 6 bases at V and 4 bases at J, with 13 bases in the middle. The germline V gene encodes CDR1 SGHDN and CDR2 FVKESK. CDR3 loop: CASSTGGLYNSPLHF. The CDR3 nucleotides read TGTGCCAGCAGTACGGGAGGCCTTTATAATTCACCCCTCCACTTT.